The 28 T cell receptor beta chains below all came from one sample that was sequenced in a study of OX40 agonist ivuxolimab in advanced cancers. Profiled with immunoSEQ multiplex PCR; TCRdb holds only in-frame clones, not every one. Of 60,000 to 90,000 clones in the sample, approximately 83% are singletons; the top ten hold 0.75%. The sequenced sample was CD4+ or CD8+ T cells sorted from blood, obtained in a trial of the OX40 agonist ivuxolimab. These receptors were obtained from an adult with an advanced solid tumor such as melanoma, head and neck, liver or kidney cancer.

The chain recombines TRBV6-5 with TRBJ2-7, with D hard to call. Germline V gene sequence: CDR1 MNHEY, CDR2 SVGAGI. This CDR3 is 13 amino acids long. V was cut by 5 bases and J by 2 bases, with 10 bases left in between. For the CDR3, the DNA is TGTGCCAGCAGTGAGGTGCCCCCCTACGAGCAGTACTTC. It codes for CASSEVPPYEQYF.

The V call is TRBV2, the J call TRBJ2-3; tentatively, D is TRBD1 or TRBD2 (5 bases each). The CDR3 runs 13 residues. The germline V gene encodes CDR1 SNHLY and CDR2 FYNNEI. V gave up 5 bases and J gave up 2 bases, with 8 bases separating them. This chain's CDR3 is CASSYGATDTQYF. The CDR3 DNA sequence: TGTGCCAGCAGTTACGGGGCCACAGATACGCAGTATTTT.

The chain links TRBV11-2 to TRBJ2-3; D is uncertain. Germline V gene sequence: CDR1 SGHAT, CDR2 FQNNGV. V was pared by 4 bases and J by 0 bases, with 5 bases between. This CDR3 has 13 amino acids. CDR3 loop: CASSWTSTDTQYF. Here the CDR3 DNA reads TGTGCCAGCAGCTGGACCAGCACAGATACGCAGTATTTT.

The CDR3 region is CASSVPRDTDTQYF. CDR3 bases: TGTGCCAGCAGCGTCCCGCGAGACACAGATACGCAGTATTTT. This chain links TRBV21-1 with TRBJ2-3; the table assigns TRBD2, which was not confirmed against the DNA. TRBV21-1 is a known pseudogene. The CDR3 contains 14 residues.

The rearrangement uses TRBV15 and TRBJ1-5, with D possibly matching TRBD1 (5 bases). Trimming cost V 4 bases and J 2 bases, with 6 bases left between them. The CDR3 runs to 13 residues. Germline CDR1 reads LNHNV; CDR2 reads YYDKDF (reference sequence). The chain's CDR3 is CATSTRGNQPQHF. CDR3 coding DNA: TGTGCCACCAGCACCAGGGGCAATCAGCCCCAGCATTTT. The full variable domain, with the rest looked up from reference TRBV15 and TRBJ1-5, is DAMVIQNPRYQVTQFGKPVTLSCSQTLNHNVMYWYQQKSSQAPKLLFHYYDKDFNNEADTPDNFQSRRPNTSFCFLDIRSPGLGDTAMYLCATSTRGNQPQHFGDGTRLSIL.

The chain combines TRBV10-3 with TRBJ1-3; D is unclear. Germline-derived CDR1 and CDR2 are ENHRY and SYGVKD. The V gene lost 6 bases and the J gene lost 4 bases, with 10 bases spanning the gap. The CDR3 covers 13 residues. CDR3 in amino acids: CAISQPRGNTIYF. CDR3 DNA: TGTGCCATCAGCCAGCCGAGGGGAAACACCATATATTTT.

V gene TRBV19 combines with J gene TRBJ1-5; D ambiguous. V lost 7 bases and J lost 7, with 14 bases in between. The CDR3 has 13 residues. CDR1 and CDR2 from the germline V gene are LNHDA and SQIVND (reference sequence). CDR3 sequence (DNA): TGTGCCAGTAATACCGCGAGGGAACAGCCCCAGCATTTT. Encoded protein: CASNTAREQPQHF.

J is TRBJ2-7 and V is TRBV7-2; D may be TRBD1 (6 bases). Between the trimmed V and J ends, which lost 2 bases and 2 bases, there was a span of 10 bases. CDR3 size: 14 residues. CDR1 is SGHTA and CDR2 is FQGNSA in the germline V gene. The CDR3 loop reads CASSLSGQTYEQYF. CDR3 bases: TGTGCCAGCAGCTTATCCGGACAGACCTACGAGCAGTACTTC.

The chain carries TRBV14 and TRBJ1-2, with D possibly TRBD1 on 6 matching bases. CDR1 and CDR2 from the germline V gene are SGHDN and FVKESK. The CDR3 consists of 13 residues. Trimming removed 4 bases at V and 2 bases at J, with 8 bases between. The CDR3 nucleotides read TGTGCCAGCAGCCCACAGGGAAACTATGGCTACACCTTC. It codes for CASSPQGNYGYTF. Based on the CDR3 plus reference TRBV14 and TRBJ1-2, the full variable domain is EAGVTQFPSHSVIEKGQTVTLRCDPISGHDNLYWYRRVMGKEIKFLLHFVKESKQDESGMPNNRFLAERTGGTYSTLKVQPAELEDSGVYFCASSPQGNYGYTFGSGTRLTVV.

This chain links TRBV23-1 with TRBJ2-7, with D perhaps matching TRBD1 or TRBD2 (5 bases each). TRBV23-1 is classed as an ORF, of uncertain function. V was pared by 5 bases and J by 4 bases, with 21 bases between. The CDR3 length is 16 residues. CDR3 sequence reads: CASSGTRTEALYEQYF. CDR3 sequence (DNA): TGCGCCAGCAGTGGGACCAGGACGGAGGCCCTTTACGAGCAGTACTTC.

This chain joins TRBV27 and TRBJ1-6, with D tentatively TRBD1 (5 bases). The V gene lost 6 bases and the J gene lost 7 bases, with 16 bases spanning the gap. The germline CDR1 and CDR2 sequences are MNHEY and SMNVEV (reference sequence). This CDR3 is 15 amino acids long. DNA for the CDR3: TGTGCCAGCAGAAGGGACGGCTCTTTCAATTCACCCCTCCACTTT. This sequence encodes CASRRDGSFNSPLHF.

This chain links TRBV7-8 with TRBJ1-3; D is uncertain. The V gene lost 3 bases and the J gene lost 8 bases, with 5 bases spanning the gap. Germline assignment: CDR1 SGHVS and CDR2 FQNEAQ. The CDR3 covers 11 residues. As DNA, the CDR3 is TGTGCCAGCAGCTTCGGAGACACCATATATTTT. Protein: CASSFGDTIYF.

This clone was recorded only once. V is TRBV27 and J is TRBJ1-4; D ambiguous. CDR3 length: 15 residues. The germline CDR1 and CDR2 sequences are MNHEY and SMNVEV (reference sequence). V was cut by 6 bases and J by 0 bases, with 11 bases left in between. The CDR3 sequence: CASRPSTSTNEKLFF. CDR3 sequence (DNA): TGTGCCAGCAGGCCCTCAACTTCAACTAATGAAAAACTGTTTTTT.

The V gene is TRBV25-1, the J gene TRBJ2-2, with 9 bases that match TRBD2. V was pared by 2 bases and J by 5 bases, with 3 bases of the junction left unmatched. There are 15 residues in the CDR3. The germline V gene encodes CDR1 MGHDK and CDR2 SYGVNS. CDR3 coding DNA: TGTGCCAGCAGTGAACGCGGGAGGGGGACCGGGGAGCTGTTTTTT. Translated: CASSERGRGTGELFF.

This chain connects TRBV7-3 to TRBJ2-3, with D perhaps matching TRBD1 or TRBD2 (5 bases each). V lost 2 bases and J lost 2, with 11 bases in between. CDR1 is SGHTA and CDR2 is FQGTGA in the germline V gene. The CDR3 length is 15 residues. The CDR3 spells CASSLEGRYTDTQYF. Written as DNA, the CDR3 is TGTGCCAGCAGCTTAGAGGGGCGCTACACAGATACGCAGTATTTT.

The rearrangement joins TRBV5-1 to TRBJ2-2; the D gene is possibly TRBD1 (5 bases). This CDR3 contains 15 residues. V dropped 2 bases and J dropped 1 base, with 9 bases sitting between them. CDR1 and CDR2 (germline): SGHRS, YFSETQ. CDR3 residues: CASSLYGQNTGELFF. The CDR3 region has the DNA TGCGCCAGCAGCTTATATGGACAGAACACCGGGGAGCTGTTTTTT.

This clone was observed a handful of times. The chain couples TRBV19 to TRBJ2-1, with 13 bases that match TRBD2. This CDR3 has 18 amino acids. Germline V gene lookup returns CDR1 LNHDA and CDR2 SQIVND (reference sequence). Trimming at V came to 9 bases and at J to 6 bases, leaving 17 bases not matched to a gene. CDR3 nucleotides: TGTGCCAGCGCTACTAGCGGGGGGGGGAATACAATGAGCAATGAGCAGTTCTTC. It yields the protein CASATSGGGNTMSNEQFF.

This chain connects TRBV16 to TRBJ1-5; no firm D call. There are 15 residues in the CDR3. From germline, CDR1 is KGHSY and CDR2 FQNENV. The V end was cut by 0 bases, the J end by 4 bases, with 10 bases between. CDR3 residues: CASSQSLQINQPQHF. The CDR3 DNA is TGTGCCAGCAGCCAATCGTTACAGATTAATCAGCCCCAGCATTTT.

The J gene is TRBJ2-3, the V gene TRBV2; D not resolved. The CDR3 loop spans 11 amino acids. Per the germline V gene, CDR1 is SNHLY and CDR2 is FYNNEI. Deletions cut 6 bases from V and 4 bases from J, with 5 bases between. The CDR3 here is CASRKSDTQYF. Written as DNA, the CDR3 is TGTGCCAGCAGAAAATCAGATACGCAGTATTTT.

The chain uses TRBV5-8 and TRBJ2-5, with D possibly being TRBD2 (5 bases). Germline lookup yields CDR1 SGHTS and CDR2 YDEGEE. This CDR3 region has 13 residues. With 4 bases removed from V and 2 bases from J, the gap between germline ends came to 9 bases. CDR3 in amino acids: CASSAGPQETQYF. In DNA, the CDR3 is TGTGCCAGCAGCGCGGGCCCTCAAGAGACCCAGTACTTC.

The V gene is TRBV18, the J gene TRBJ2-3; D possibly uses TRBD1 or TRBD2 (5 bases each). Germline values: CDR1 KGHSH, CDR2 LQKENI. Trimming stripped 5 bases from V and 0 bases from J, with 21 bases between. This CDR3 spans 18 amino acids. The CDR3 spells CASSRDLGIFSSTDTQYF. As DNA, the CDR3 is TGTGCCAGCTCAAGGGACCTCGGGATTTTTTCTAGCACAGATACGCAGTATTTT.

This chain connects TRBV4-3 to TRBJ2-7; no definite D call. Germline V lookup: CDR1 LGHNA, CDR2 YSLEER. Trimming cost V 0 bases and J 3 bases, with 12 bases left between them. This CDR3 spans 15 amino acids. CDR3 sequence (DNA): TGCGCCAGCAGCCAAGATCGTCCAGGAAACTACGAGCAGTACTTC. Encoded protein: CASSQDRPGNYEQYF.

The V gene is TRBV7-3, the J gene TRBJ2-2, with TRBD2 as a possible D gene (5 bases). Germline-derived CDR1 and CDR2 are SGHTA and FQGTGA. The V and J ends lost 5 bases and 5 bases respectively, with 18 bases between them. The CDR3 length is 16 residues. This CDR3 reads CASSTPSRLKTGELFF. CDR3 nucleotide sequence: TGTGCCAGCAGCACCCCTAGCCGGTTAAAGACCGGGGAGCTGTTTTTT.

The CDR3: CASSLIRDRGGSANYGYTF. The CDR3 nucleotides read TGTGCCAGCAGCTTAATCCGGGACAGGGGGGGCTCGGCTAACTATGGCTACACCTTC. V usage is TRBV5-4 and J usage is TRBJ1-2, with 11 bases that match TRBD1. The germline V gene encodes CDR1 SGHNT and CDR2 YYREEE (reference sequence). The CDR3 spans 19 residues. V dropped 2 bases and J dropped 0; count of bases not matched to a gene: 12. The full variable domain, rest sourced from reference TRBV5-4 and TRBJ1-2, is ETGVTQSPTHLIKTRGQQVTLRCSSQSGHNTVSWYQQALGQGPQFIFQYYREEENGRGNFPPRFSGLQFPNYSSELNVNALELDDSALYLCASSLIRDRGGSANYGYTFGSGTRLTVV.

This clone was picked up one time. This chain connects TRBV4-1 to TRBJ2-1, with 12 bases lining up with TRBD2. V lost 0 bases, J lost 10 bases, and 4 bases stayed unmatched. The CDR3 extends over 15 amino acids. CDR1 MGHRA and CDR2 YSYEKL come from the germline V gene. The CDR3 DNA reads as TGCGCCAGCAGCCAAGATACTAGCGGGAGGTACGAGCAGTTCTTC. This codes for CASSQDTSGRYEQFF.

The chain carries TRBV6-1 and TRBJ1-5, with D perhaps matching TRBD1 (5 bases). Germline CDR1 and CDR2: MNHNS and SASEGT. Trimming pared 6 bases from V and 4 bases from J, leaving 10 bases between. This CDR3 has 13 residues. The CDR3 DNA reads TGTGCCAGCAGGGAGGGGAGGAATCAGCCCCAGCATTTT. Translation gives CASREGRNQPQHF.

The chain recombines TRBV5-4 with TRBJ2-3; tentatively, D is TRBD1 or TRBD2 (6 bases each). Trimming shortened V by 0 bases and J by 4 bases, and 12 bases separated the two germline ends. CDR1 SGHNT and CDR2 YYREEE come from the germline V gene (reference sequence). The CDR3 runs to 15 residues. The DNA of the CDR3 is TGTGCCAGCAGCTTGGACGGGGGCGGTGCAGATACGCAGTATTTT. Residues: CASSLDGGGADTQYF.

This clone was seen once. This chain connects TRBV5-1 to TRBJ2-2; TRBD2 might be the D (6 bases). This CDR3 spans 17 amino acids. Between the trimmed V and J ends, which lost 0 bases and 7 bases, there was a span of 19 bases. CDR1 and CDR2 (germline): SGHRS, YFSETQ. For the CDR3, the DNA is TGCGCCAGCAGCTTGGCCCTAGCGTTAGACTTTTACGGGGAGCTGTTTTTT. Protein: CASSLALALDFYGELFF.